The 13 T cell receptor beta chains reported below all come from one sample, sequenced in a study of control samples from healthy donors and cancer patients. This table comes from immunoSEQ multiplex PCR, and its TCRdb copy is limited to in-frame clones, with some not included. The top ten hold about 9.3% of the sample, which has under 200,000 clones, about 94% seen once. Sequencing was performed on blood. Source of these receptors: a woman aged 40 to 49 in good health.

This rearrangement joins TRBV9 to TRBJ2-4, with TRBD1 as a possible D gene (6 bases). In germline, CDR1 is SGDLS, CDR2 YYNGEE. The CDR3 has 16 amino acids. The V and J ends lost 4 bases and 0 bases respectively, with 14 bases between them. In DNA, the CDR3 is TGTGCCAGCAGCCAGGGGCACCATTTAGCCAAAAACATTCAGTACTTC. This encodes CASSQGHHLAKNIQYF.

The rearrangement joins TRBV5-1 to TRBJ1-3; no firm D call. The CDR3 is made up of 18 amino acids. Germline CDR1 is SGHRS and CDR2 is YFSETQ. Deletions cut 0 bases from V and 2 bases from J, with 18 bases between. The CDR3 spells CASSLANARTGAGNTIYF. The DNA of the CDR3 is TGCGCCAGCAGCTTGGCCAACGCCAGGACGGGAGCTGGAAACACCATATATTTT.

The chain is built from TRBV10-3 and TRBJ1-3; D is unclear. The CDR3 is made up of 12 amino acids. Trimming removed 10 bases from V and 0 bases from J, with 7 bases in between. Germline V gene sequence: CDR1 ENHRY, CDR2 SYGVKD. The CDR3 sequence: CATHNSGNTIYF. The CDR3 nucleotides are TGTGCCACCCACAACTCTGGAAACACCATATATTTT.

The chain carries TRBV7-9 and TRBJ1-2, with 10 bases aligning to TRBD1. Germline trimming cut 3 bases from V and 8 bases from J; bases unmatched to any gene: 15. Germline loops: CDR1 SEHNR, CDR2 FQNEAQ (reference sequence). There are 17 residues in the CDR3. In DNA, the CDR3 is TGTGCCAGCAGCTTTACCCGCCAGACAGGGGGCTTATGGGGCTACACCTTC. Residues: CASSFTRQTGGLWGYTF. The whole variable domain, filled in from reference TRBV7-9 and TRBJ1-2, reads DTGVSQNPRHKITKRGQNVTFRCDPISEHNRLYWYRQTLGQGPEFLTYFQNEAQLEKSRLLSDRFSAERPKGSFSTLEIQRTEQGDSAMYLCASSFTRQTGGLWGYTFGSGTRLTVV.

The rearrangement links TRBV21-1 to TRBJ1-2. TRBV21-1 is noted as a pseudogene. CDR3 size: 15 residues. The CDR3 loop is CASSKRVVGGYGYTF. CDR3 nucleotides: TGTGCCAGCAGCAAACGGGTCGTCGGAGGCTATGGCTACACCTTC.

The V gene is TRBV6-5, the J gene TRBJ2-7; 8 bases align to TRBD2. Germline V lookup: CDR1 MNHEY, CDR2 SVGAGI. V was clipped by 6 bases and J by 2 bases; unmatched bases: 6. The CDR3 is 14 amino acids. This CDR3 reads CASRPLAEAYEQYF. CDR3 coding DNA: TGTGCCAGCAGACCACTAGCGGAGGCCTACGAGCAGTACTTC.

This clone was counted once. V is TRBV6-1 and J is TRBJ1-4, with no clear D. The V and J ends lost 1 base and 8 bases respectively, with 8 bases between them. CDR3 length: 13 amino acids. CDR1 is MNHNS and CDR2 is SASEGT in the germline V gene. The CDR3 DNA sequence: TGTGCCAGCAGTGAAGGGGTCCGGGAAAAACTGTTTTTT. It codes for CASSEGVREKLFF.

This rearrangement joins TRBV4-3 to TRBJ1-4, with unresolved D. The CDR3 totals 12 residues. V was clipped by 0 bases and J by 10 bases, with 6 bases between them. The germline V gene has CDR1 LGHNA and CDR2 YSLEER. The CDR3 loop reads CASSQDRGKLFF. CDR3 nucleotide sequence: TGCGCCAGCAGCCAAGATCGGGGAAAACTGTTTTTT.

This rearrangement joins TRBV5-8 to TRBJ1-2; D is ambiguous. The V end lost 0 bases, the J end lost 7 bases, and 13 bases lay between the germline ends. The CDR3 has 14 residues. Germline CDR1 is SGHTS and CDR2 is YDEGEE. As DNA, the CDR3 is TGTGCCAGCAGCTTGGCCGGCTCAGAGGCTGGCTACACCTTC. Translating it yields CASSLAGSEAGYTF.

The genes are TRBV2 and TRBJ1-2; D uncertain. V was pared by 1 base and J by 5 bases, with 8 bases between. This CDR3 is 13 amino acids long. Germline loops: CDR1 SNHLY, CDR2 FYNNEI. DNA for the CDR3: TGTGCCAGCAGTGAAGGGGAAGGGTATGGCTACACCTTC. Translation: CASSEGEGYGYTF.

This clone showed up just once. A junction boundary mismatches the germline segment, possibly from a read error. This chain joins TRBV10-3 and TRBJ2-5; a weak D match, TRBD1 (5 bases). The CDR3 length is 14 residues. Germline loops: CDR1 ENHRY, CDR2 SYGVKD. CDR3 sequence (DNA): TGTGCCATCCGTGACTTCGCAATGGGGCAGACCCAGTACTTC. Translation gives CAIRDFAMGQTQYF.

The chain has TRBV12-2 and TRBJ2-4. TRBV12-2 is noted as a pseudogene. This CDR3 has 14 amino acids. The CDR3 nucleotides are TGTGCAAGTCGCTTAAATGTTGGCAAAAACATTCAGTACTTC. Translating gives CASRLNVGKNIQYF.

The J gene is TRBJ2-1, the V gene TRBV18, with 14 positions matching TRBD2. V lost 1 base to trimming and J lost 8 bases; unmatched junction nucleotides: 4. The CDR3 runs 16 residues. CDR1 is KGHSH and CDR2 is LQKENI in the germline V gene. The CDR3: CASSPQTSGRAYEQFF. The DNA of the CDR3 is TGTGCCAGCTCACCACAGACTAGCGGGAGGGCCTATGAGCAGTTCTTC.